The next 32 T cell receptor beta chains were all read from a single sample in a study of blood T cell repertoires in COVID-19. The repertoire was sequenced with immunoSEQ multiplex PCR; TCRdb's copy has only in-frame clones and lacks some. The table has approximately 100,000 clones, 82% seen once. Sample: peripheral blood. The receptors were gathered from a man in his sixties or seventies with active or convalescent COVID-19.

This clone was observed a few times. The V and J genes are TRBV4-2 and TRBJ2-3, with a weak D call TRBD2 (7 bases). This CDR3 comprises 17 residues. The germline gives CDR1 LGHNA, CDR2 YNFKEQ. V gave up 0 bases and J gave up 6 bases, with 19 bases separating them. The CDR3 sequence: CASSQEQTGGLRDTQYF. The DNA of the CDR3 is TGTGCCAGCAGCCAAGAACAAACGGGGGGCCTGCGGGATACGCAGTATTTT.

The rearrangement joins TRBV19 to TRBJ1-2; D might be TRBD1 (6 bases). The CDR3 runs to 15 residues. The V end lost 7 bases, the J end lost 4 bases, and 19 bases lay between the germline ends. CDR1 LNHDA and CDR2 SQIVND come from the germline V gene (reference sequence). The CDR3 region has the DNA TGTGCCAGTAACAGTGCGGGGGCAGGTACCTATGGCTACACCTTC. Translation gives CASNSAGAGTYGYTF.

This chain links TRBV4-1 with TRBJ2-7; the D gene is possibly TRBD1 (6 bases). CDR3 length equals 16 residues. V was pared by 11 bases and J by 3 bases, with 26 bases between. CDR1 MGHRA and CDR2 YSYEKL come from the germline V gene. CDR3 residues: CAPAIRWQGRFYEQYF. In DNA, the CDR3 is TGCGCCCCAGCAATAAGGTGGCAGGGGCGCTTCTACGAGCAGTACTTC.

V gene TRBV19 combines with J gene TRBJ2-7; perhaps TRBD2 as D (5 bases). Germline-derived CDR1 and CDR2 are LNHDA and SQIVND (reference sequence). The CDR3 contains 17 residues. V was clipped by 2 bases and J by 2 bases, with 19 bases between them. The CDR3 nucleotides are TGTGCCAGTAGTATAATGGGGTCGTCGGAGGCGGCCTACGAGCAGTACTTC. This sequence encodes CASSIMGSSEAAYEQYF.

For the CDR3, the DNA is TGTGCCAGCAGTACCCCGGGGGATTCACCCCTCCACTTT. It translates to CASSTPGDSPLHF. The V gene is TRBV25-1, the J gene TRBJ1-6; maybe TRBD1 (5 bases). With 5 bases removed from V and 8 bases from J, the gap between germline ends came to 10 bases. The germline gives CDR1 MGHDK, CDR2 SYGVNS. The CDR3 consists of 13 residues.

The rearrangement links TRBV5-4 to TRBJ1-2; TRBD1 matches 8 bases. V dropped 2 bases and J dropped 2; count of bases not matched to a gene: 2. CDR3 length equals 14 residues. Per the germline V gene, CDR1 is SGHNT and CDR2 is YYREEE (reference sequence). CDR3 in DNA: TGTGCCAGCAGCTTCCCAGGGGGCAACTATGGCTACACCTTC. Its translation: CASSFPGGNYGYTF.

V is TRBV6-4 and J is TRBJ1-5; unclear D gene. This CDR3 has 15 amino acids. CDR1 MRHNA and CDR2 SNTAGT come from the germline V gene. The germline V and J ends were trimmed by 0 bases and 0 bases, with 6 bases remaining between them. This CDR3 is CASSDSVHSNQPQHF. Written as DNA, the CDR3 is TGTGCCAGCAGTGACTCAGTACATAGCAATCAGCCCCAGCATTTT.

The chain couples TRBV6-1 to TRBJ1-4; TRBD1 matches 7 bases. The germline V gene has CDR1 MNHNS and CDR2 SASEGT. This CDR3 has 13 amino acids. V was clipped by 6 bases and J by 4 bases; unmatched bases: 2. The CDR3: CASRTGLNEKLFF. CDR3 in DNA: TGTGCCAGCAGGACAGGGCTTAATGAAAAACTGTTTTTT.

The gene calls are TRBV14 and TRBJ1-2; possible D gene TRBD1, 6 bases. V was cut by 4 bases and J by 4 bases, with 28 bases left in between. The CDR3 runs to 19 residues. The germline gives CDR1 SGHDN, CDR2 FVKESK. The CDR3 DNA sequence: TGTGCCAGCAGCCCGATTTTTGGTGATCAGGGGTCGCCCTCCTATGGCTACACCTTC. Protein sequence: CASSPIFGDQGSPSYGYTF.

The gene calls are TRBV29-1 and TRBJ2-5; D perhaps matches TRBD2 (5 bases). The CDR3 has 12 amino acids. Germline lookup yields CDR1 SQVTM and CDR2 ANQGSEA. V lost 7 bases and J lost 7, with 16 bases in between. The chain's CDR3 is CSAGGGSGTQYF. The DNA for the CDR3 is TGCAGCGCCGGAGGTGGGTCGGGGACCCAGTACTTC.

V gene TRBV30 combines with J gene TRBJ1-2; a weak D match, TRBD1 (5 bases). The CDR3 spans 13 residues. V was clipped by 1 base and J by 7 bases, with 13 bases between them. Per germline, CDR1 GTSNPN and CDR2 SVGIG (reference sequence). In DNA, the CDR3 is TGTGCCTGGAGTGAAGTTGGGGCGGCTGGCTACACCTTC. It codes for CAWSEVGAAGYTF. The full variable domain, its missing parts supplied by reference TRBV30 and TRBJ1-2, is SQTIHQWPATLVQPVGSPLSLECTVEGTSNPNLYWYRQAAGRGLQLLFYSVGIGQISSEVPQNLSASRPQDRQFILSSKKLLLSDSGFYLCAWSEVGAAGYTFGSGTRLTVV.

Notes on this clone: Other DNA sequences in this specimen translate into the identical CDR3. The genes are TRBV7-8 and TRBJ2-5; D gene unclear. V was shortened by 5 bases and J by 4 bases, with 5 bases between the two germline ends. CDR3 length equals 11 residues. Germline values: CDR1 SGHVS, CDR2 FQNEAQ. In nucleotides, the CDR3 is TGTGCCAGCAGCCCCCGAGAGACCCAGTACTTC. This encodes CASSPRETQYF.

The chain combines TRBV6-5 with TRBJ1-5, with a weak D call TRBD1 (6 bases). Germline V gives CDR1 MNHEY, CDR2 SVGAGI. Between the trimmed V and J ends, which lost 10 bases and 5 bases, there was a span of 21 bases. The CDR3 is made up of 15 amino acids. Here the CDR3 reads CAINRDLATYQPQHF. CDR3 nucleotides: TGTGCCATAAACAGGGACCTAGCAACCTATCAGCCCCAGCATTTT.

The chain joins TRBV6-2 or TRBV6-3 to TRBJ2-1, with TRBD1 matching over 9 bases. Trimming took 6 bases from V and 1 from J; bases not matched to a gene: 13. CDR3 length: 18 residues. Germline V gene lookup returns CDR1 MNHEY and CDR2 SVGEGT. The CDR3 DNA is TGTGCCAGCAGCACCACCAACCCGGGACAGGGATCCTACAATGAGCAGTTCTTC. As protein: CASSTTNPGQGSYNEQFF.

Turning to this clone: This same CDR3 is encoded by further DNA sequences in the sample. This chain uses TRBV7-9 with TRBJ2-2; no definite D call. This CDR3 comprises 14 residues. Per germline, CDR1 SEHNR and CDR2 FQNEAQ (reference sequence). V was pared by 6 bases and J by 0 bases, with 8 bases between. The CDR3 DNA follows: TGTGCCAGCAGTCGAACTACGAACACCGGGGAGCTGTTTTTT. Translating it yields CASSRTTNTGELFF.

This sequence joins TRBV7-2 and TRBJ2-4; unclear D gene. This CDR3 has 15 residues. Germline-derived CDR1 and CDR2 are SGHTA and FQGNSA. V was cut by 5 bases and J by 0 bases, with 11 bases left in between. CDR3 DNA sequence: TGTGCCAGCAGCGAAAGACTGCTAGCCAAAAACATTCAGTACTTC. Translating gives CASSERLLAKNIQYF.

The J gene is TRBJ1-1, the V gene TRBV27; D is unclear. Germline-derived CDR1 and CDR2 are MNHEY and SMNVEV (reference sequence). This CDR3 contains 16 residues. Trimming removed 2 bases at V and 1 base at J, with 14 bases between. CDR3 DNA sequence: TGTGCCAGCAGTTTACACAGTCTCCTACCGAACACTGAAGCTTTCTTT. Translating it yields CASSLHSLLPNTEAFF.

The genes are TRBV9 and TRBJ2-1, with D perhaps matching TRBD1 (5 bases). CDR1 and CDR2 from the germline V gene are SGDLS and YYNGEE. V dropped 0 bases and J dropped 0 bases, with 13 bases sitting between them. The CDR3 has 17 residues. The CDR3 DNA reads TGTGCCAGCAGCGTAGGGACAACCCAGAGCTCCTACAATGAGCAGTTCTTC. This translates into CASSVGTTQSSYNEQFF.

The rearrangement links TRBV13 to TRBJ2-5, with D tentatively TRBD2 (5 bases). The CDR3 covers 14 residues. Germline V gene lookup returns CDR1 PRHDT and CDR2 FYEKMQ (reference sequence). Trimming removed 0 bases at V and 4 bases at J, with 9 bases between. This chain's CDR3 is CASSLGDSPETQYF. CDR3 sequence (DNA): TGTGCCAGCAGCTTAGGGGACTCCCCAGAGACCCAGTACTTC.

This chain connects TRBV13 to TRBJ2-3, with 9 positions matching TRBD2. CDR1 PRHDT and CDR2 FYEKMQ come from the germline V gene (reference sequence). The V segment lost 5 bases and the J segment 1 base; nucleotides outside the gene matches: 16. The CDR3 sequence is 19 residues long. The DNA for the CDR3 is TGTGCCAGCAGCCCAAAAGGGCGGGGGGGCCGCCTGGGCACAGATACGCAGTATTTT. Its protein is CASSPKGRGGRLGTDTQYF.

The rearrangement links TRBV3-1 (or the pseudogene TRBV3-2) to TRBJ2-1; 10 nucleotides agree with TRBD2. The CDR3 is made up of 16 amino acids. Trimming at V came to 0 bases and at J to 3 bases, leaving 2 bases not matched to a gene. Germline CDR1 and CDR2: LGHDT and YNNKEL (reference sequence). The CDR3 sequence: CASSQDRTSGYNEQFF. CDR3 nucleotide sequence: TGTGCCAGCAGCCAAGATCGGACTAGCGGCTACAATGAGCAGTTCTTC.

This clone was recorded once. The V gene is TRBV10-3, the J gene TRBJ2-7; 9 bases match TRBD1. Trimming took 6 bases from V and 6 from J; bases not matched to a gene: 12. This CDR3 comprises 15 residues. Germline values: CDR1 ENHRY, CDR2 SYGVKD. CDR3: CAISDGTGSRGEQYF. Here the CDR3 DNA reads TGTGCCATCAGCGATGGGACAGGGTCCCGTGGCGAGCAGTACTTC.

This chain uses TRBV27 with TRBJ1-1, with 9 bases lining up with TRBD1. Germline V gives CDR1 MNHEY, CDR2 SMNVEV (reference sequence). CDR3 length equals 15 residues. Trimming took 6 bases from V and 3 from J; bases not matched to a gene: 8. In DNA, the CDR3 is TGTGCCAGCAGGTTTAATACAGGGGGCTACACTGAAGCTTTCTTT. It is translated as CASRFNTGGYTEAFF.

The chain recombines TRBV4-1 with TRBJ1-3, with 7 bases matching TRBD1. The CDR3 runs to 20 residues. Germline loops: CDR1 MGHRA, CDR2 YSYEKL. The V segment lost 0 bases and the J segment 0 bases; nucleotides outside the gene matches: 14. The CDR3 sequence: CASSQEPPSTGILSGNTIYF. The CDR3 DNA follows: TGCGCCAGCAGCCAAGAACCCCCCTCGACAGGGATACTCTCTGGAAACACCATATATTTT.

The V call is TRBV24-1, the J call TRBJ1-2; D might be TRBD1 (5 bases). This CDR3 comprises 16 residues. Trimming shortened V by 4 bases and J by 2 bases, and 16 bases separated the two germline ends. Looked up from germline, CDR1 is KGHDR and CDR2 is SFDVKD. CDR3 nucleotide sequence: TGTGCCACCAGTGAGGAGGGCAGGGTCAAGAACTATGGCTACACCTTC. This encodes CATSEEGRVKNYGYTF.

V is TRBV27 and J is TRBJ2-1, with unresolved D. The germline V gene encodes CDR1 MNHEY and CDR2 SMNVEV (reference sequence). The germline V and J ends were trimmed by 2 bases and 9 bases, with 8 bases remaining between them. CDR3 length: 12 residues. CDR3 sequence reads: CASSLPAGEQFF. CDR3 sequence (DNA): TGTGCCAGCAGTTTACCTGCCGGTGAGCAGTTCTTC.

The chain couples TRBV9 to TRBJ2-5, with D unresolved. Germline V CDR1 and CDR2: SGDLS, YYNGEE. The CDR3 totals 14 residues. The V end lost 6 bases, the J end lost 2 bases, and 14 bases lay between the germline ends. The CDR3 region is CASNFYGPQETQYF. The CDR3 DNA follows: TGTGCCAGCAATTTCTATGGTCCTCAAGAGACCCAGTACTTC.

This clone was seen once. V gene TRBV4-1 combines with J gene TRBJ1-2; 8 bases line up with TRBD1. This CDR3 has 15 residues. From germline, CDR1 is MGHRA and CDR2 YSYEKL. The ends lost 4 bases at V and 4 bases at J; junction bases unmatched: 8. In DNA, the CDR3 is TGCGCCAGCAGCCCCAACCAGGGGGCCTTCTATGGCTACACCTTC. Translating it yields CASSPNQGAFYGYTF.

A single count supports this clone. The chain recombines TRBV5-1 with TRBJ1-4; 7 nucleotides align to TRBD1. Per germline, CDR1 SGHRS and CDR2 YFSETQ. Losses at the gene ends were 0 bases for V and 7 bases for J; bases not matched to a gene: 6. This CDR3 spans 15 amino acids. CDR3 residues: CASSLGQGGPEKLFF. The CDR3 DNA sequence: TGCGCCAGCAGCTTGGGGCAGGGGGGTCCTGAAAAACTGTTTTTT.

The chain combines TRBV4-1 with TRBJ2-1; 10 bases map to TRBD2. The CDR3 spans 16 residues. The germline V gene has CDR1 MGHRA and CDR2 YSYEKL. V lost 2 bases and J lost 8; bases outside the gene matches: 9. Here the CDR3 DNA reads TGCGCCAGCAGCCAACAACTAGCGGGGTTAGTTTATGAGCAGTTCTTC. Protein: CASSQQLAGLVYEQFF.

The CDR3 sequence is CASSLVGRGGRDEQFF. Written as DNA, the CDR3 is TGTGCCAGCAGCCTAGTCGGGCGGGGGGGCCGAGATGAGCAGTTCTTC. V usage is TRBV2 and J usage is TRBJ2-1, with 9 bases aligning to TRBD2. Germline loops: CDR1 SNHLY, CDR2 FYNNEI. The V and J ends lost 6 bases and 8 bases, in that order; junction bases with no gene match: 14. The CDR3 covers 16 residues.

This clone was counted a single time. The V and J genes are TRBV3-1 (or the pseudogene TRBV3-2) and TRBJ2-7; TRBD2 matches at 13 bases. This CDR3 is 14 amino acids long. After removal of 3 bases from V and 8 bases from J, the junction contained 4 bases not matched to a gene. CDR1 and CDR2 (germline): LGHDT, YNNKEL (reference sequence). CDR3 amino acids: CASSHGLAGAQQYF. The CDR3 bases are TGTGCCAGCAGCCATGGACTAGCGGGGGCACAGCAGTACTTC.